This T cell receptor beta chain was captured in a study of a mutant IDH1 vaccine in newly diagnosed glioma. The CDR3 sequence is 13 residues long. The germline gives CDR1 MDHEN, CDR2 SYDVKM. The V end was cut by 6 bases, the J end by 11 bases, with 19 bases between. Stated time point: week 5, during vaccination. Every single dose of the vaccine, 300 ug of mutant IDH1 20-mer peptide, came with topical imiquimod. This clone was observed a single time. Antigen unknown. The table came from immunoSEQ multiplex PCR; TCRdb's copy has only in-frame clones and leaves some out. The sample records about 30,000 clones, just under 85% being singletons.

Sequenced material: PBMCs, taken from a glioma patient whose treatment included an IDH1 peptide vaccine. This sequence was found in a man younger than 45 with glioma. The chain is built from TRBV28 and TRBJ1-1; D not resolved. CDR3 nucleotide sequence: TGTGCCAGCAGCCTATTGTTTAATCGGAGGGCTTTCTTT. Residues: CASSLLFNRRAFF.